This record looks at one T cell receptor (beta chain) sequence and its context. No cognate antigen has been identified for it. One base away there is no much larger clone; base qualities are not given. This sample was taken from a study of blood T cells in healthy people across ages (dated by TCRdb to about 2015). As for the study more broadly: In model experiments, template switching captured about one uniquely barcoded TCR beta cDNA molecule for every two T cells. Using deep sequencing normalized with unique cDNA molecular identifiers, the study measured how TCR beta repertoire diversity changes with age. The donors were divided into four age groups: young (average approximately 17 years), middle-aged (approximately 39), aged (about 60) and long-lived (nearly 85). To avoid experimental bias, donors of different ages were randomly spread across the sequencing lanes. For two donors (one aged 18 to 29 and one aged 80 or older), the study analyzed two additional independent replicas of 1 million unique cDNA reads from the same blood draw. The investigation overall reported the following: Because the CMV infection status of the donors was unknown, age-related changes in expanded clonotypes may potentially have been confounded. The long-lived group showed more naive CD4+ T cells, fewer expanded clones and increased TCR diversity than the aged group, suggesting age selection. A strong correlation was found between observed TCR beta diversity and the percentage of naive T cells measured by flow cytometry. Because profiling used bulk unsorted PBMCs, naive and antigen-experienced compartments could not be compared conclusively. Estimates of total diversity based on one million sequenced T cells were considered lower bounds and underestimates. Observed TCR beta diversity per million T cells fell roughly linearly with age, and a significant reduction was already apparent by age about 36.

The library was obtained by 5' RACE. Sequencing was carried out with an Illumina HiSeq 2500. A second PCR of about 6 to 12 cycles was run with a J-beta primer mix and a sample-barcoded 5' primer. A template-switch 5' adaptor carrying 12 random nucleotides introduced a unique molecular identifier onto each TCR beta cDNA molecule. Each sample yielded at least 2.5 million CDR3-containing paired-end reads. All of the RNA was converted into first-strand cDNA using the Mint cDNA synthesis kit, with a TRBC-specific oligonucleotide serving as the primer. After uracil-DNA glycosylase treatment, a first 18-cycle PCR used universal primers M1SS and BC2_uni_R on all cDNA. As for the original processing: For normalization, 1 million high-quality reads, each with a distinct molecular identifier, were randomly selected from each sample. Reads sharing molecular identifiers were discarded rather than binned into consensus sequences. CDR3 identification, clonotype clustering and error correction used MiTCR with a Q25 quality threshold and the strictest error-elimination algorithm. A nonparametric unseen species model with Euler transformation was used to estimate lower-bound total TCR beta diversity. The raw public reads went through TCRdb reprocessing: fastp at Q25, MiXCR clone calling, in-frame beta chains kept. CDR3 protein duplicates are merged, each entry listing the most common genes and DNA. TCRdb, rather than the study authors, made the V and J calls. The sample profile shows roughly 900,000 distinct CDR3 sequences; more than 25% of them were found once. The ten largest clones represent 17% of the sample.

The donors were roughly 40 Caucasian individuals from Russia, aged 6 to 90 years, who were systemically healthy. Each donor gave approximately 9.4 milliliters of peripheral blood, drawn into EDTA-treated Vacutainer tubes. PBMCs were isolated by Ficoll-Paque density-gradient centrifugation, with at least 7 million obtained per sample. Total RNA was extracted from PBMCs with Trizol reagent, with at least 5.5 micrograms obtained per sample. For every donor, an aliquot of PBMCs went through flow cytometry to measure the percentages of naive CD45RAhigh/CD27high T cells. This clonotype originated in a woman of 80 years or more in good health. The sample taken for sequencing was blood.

The DNA sequence is given as TGTGCCAGCAGTTACTCGAAAGGGGCCGGGGAGCTGTTTTTT. Its protein product is CASSYSKGAGELFF. This chain is built from TRBV6-2 or TRBV6-3 and TRBJ2-2, and TRBD1 may be the D gene, going by 5 matching bases. From cysteine to phenylalanine, the CDR3 is 14 amino acids long. Only CDR3 DNA remains: 42 bases, in frame from the first base. V is reduced by 0 bases and J by 6 bases, leaving a spacing of 8 bases between them. CDR1 and CDR2, looked up from the germline V gene, are MNHEY and SVGEGT.